A selection of T cell receptor beta chains follows, all from one sample in a study of Graves' ophthalmopathy and Graves' hyperthyroidism. TCRdb passed the multiplex PCR reads through MiXCR, listing each CDR3 protein once. The table lists hundreds of thousands of distinct CDR3 sequences, just over 40% of them singletons, with more than 2.5% in the top ten. The sequenced sample was peripheral blood. The origin of the receptors is an adult man with Graves' ophthalmopathy. CDR3s include the opening cysteine and the closing phenylalanine or tryptophan. Fields, in order: D gene, J gene, clone size, V gene, CDR3 DNA, CDR3 protein. A D gene is named only where the DNA matches it firmly. Some rows mark clone size as missing; the rest say once, few, many or name a class of expanded clone.

d_call: .; j_call: TRBJ1-2; clone_size: many; v_call: TRBV29-1; cdr3_nt: TGCAGCGGAGAAAGCGTAAACTATGGCTACACCTTC; cdr3_aa: CSGESVNYGYTF
d_call: .; j_call: TRBJ1-4; clone_size: many; v_call: TRBV2; cdr3_nt: TGTGCCAGACAGGGTATAAATGAAAAACTGTTTTTT; cdr3_aa: CARQGINEKLFF
d_call: .; j_call: TRBJ1-2; clone_size: .; v_call: TRBV10-3; cdr3_nt: TGTGCCATCAGTGAGTCAAGACAGAACTATGGCTACACCTTC; cdr3_aa: CAISESRQNYGYTF
d_call: .; j_call: TRBJ1-2; clone_size: .; v_call: TRBV24-1; cdr3_nt: TGTGCCACCAGTGCGGACCCAACTGAGGGTGGCTACACCTTC; cdr3_aa: CATSADPTEGGYTF
d_call: TRBD2; j_call: TRBJ2-7; clone_size: .; v_call: TRBV29-1; cdr3_nt: TGCAGCGTAACTAGCGGGAGGGCCGCGTACTTC; cdr3_aa: CSVTSGRAAYF
d_call: .; j_call: TRBJ1-4; clone_size: many; v_call: TRBV5-8; cdr3_nt: TGTGCCAGCAGCTTCGACAGTGCAACTAATGAAAAACTGTTTTTT; cdr3_aa: CASSFDSATNEKLFF
d_call: .; j_call: TRBJ2-7; clone_size: .; v_call: TRBV18; cdr3_nt: TGTGCCAGCTCACCCTCGTCCTTCTACGAGCAGTACTTC; cdr3_aa: CASSPSSFYEQYF
d_call: .; j_call: TRBJ1-4; clone_size: many; v_call: TRBV19; cdr3_nt: TGTGCCAGTAGCCGGGACCCCGGTAGAGAAAAACTGTTTTTT; cdr3_aa: CASSRDPGREKLFF
d_call: .; j_call: TRBJ2-2; clone_size: .; v_call: TRBV5-1; cdr3_nt: TGCGCCAGCAGTTCAGGGTGGCAGCCGAACACCGGGGAGCTGTTTTTT; cdr3_aa: CASSSGWQPNTGELFF
d_call: TRBD1; j_call: TRBJ2-6; clone_size: .; v_call: TRBV7-3; cdr3_nt: TGTGCCAGCAGCTCGACAGGGCCTGGGGCCAACGTCCTGACTTTC; cdr3_aa: CASSSTGPGANVLTF
d_call: .; j_call: TRBJ2-7; clone_size: few; v_call: TRBV9; cdr3_nt: TGTGCCAGCGCTCCTGGGGGTTACGAGCAGTACTTC; cdr3_aa: CASAPGGYEQYF
d_call: .; j_call: TRBJ1-4; clone_size: .; v_call: TRBV9; cdr3_nt: TGTGCCAGCAGCTTAGGGGTCAGCAGCTCTGGAAAACTGTTTTTT; cdr3_aa: CASSLGVSSSGKLFF
d_call: .; j_call: TRBJ2-1; clone_size: .; v_call: TRBV7-9; cdr3_nt: TGTGCCAGCAGCTTAGCGGTCGCCAGCTACAATGAGCAGTTCTTC; cdr3_aa: CASSLAVASYNEQFF
d_call: TRBD1; j_call: TRBJ2-2; clone_size: many; v_call: TRBV10-2; cdr3_nt: TGCGCCAGCAACGGACAGGGGTCTTTGTACACCGGGGAGCTGTTTTTT; cdr3_aa: CASNGQGSLYTGELFF
d_call: TRBD2; j_call: TRBJ2-2; clone_size: once; v_call: TRBV27; cdr3_nt: TGTGCCAGCAGTTTATCTCTAGCGGTCGGGGAGCTGTTTTTT; cdr3_aa: CASSLSLAVGELFF
d_call: TRBD2; j_call: TRBJ2-1; clone_size: few; v_call: TRBV6-6; cdr3_nt: TGTGCCATCAAAAGCGGGGGCTACAATGAGCAGTTCTTC; cdr3_aa: CAIKSGGYNEQFF
d_call: .; j_call: TRBJ2-7; clone_size: .; v_call: TRBV12-3/TRBV12-4; cdr3_nt: TGTGCCAGCAGTTTTTCCGTCAACTACGAGCAGTACTTC; cdr3_aa: CASSFSVNYEQYF
d_call: .; j_call: TRBJ2-5; clone_size: .; v_call: TRBV19; cdr3_nt: TGTGCCAGTAGTACCACCCACATGACAGGACCAATGGAGACCCAGTACTTC; cdr3_aa: CASSTTHMTGPMETQYF
d_call: TRBD1; j_call: TRBJ2-6; clone_size: once; v_call: TRBV10-3; cdr3_nt: TGTGCCATCAGTGAGCTGGGACAGGGAGCCTACGTCCTGACTTTC; cdr3_aa: CAISELGQGAYVLTF
d_call: .; j_call: TRBJ1-2; clone_size: once; v_call: TRBV5-5; cdr3_nt: TGTGCCAGCAGCTGGGGACGGAGCCTCTATGGCTACACCTTC; cdr3_aa: CASSWGRSLYGYTF
d_call: .; j_call: TRBJ2-1; clone_size: .; v_call: TRBV2; cdr3_nt: TGTGCCACCAGTACAACAGGGAGGGGGGTCAATGAGCAGTTCTTC; cdr3_aa: CATSTTGRGVNEQFF
d_call: .; j_call: TRBJ2-6; clone_size: many; v_call: TRBV2; cdr3_nt: TGTGCCACAAACTCTGGGGCCAACGTCCTGACTTTC; cdr3_aa: CATNSGANVLTF
d_call: .; j_call: TRBJ2-6; clone_size: .; v_call: TRBV25-1; cdr3_nt: TGTGCCAGCGGGGAACTCTCTGGGGCCAACGTCCTGACTTTC; cdr3_aa: CASGELSGANVLTF
d_call: .; j_call: TRBJ1-6; clone_size: .; v_call: TRBV10-3; cdr3_nt: TGTGCCATCAGTGAGGGACCGGGACAAATGAATTCACCCCTCCACTTT; cdr3_aa: CAISEGPGQMNSPLHF
d_call: TRBD1; j_call: TRBJ1-1; clone_size: .; v_call: TRBV2; cdr3_nt: TGTACCAGCAGTGAAGGACAGGGTTACACTGAAGCTTTCTTT; cdr3_aa: CTSSEGQGYTEAFF
d_call: .; j_call: TRBJ1-5; clone_size: many; v_call: TRBV6-6; cdr3_nt: TGTGCCAGCAGTTACGGGGGGCCGGGTCAGCCCCAGCATTTT; cdr3_aa: CASSYGGPGQPQHF
d_call: .; j_call: TRBJ1-2; clone_size: many; v_call: TRBV24-1; cdr3_nt: TGTGCCACCAGTGACCCTGAACCAGACAGCTACACCTTC; cdr3_aa: CATSDPEPDSYTF
d_call: .; j_call: TRBJ1-2; clone_size: .; v_call: TRBV24-1; cdr3_nt: TGTGCCGCCAGTGATTTTGTTGCTGGCTACACTTTC; cdr3_aa: CAASDFVAGYTF
d_call: TRBD1; j_call: TRBJ2-7; clone_size: .; v_call: TRBV11-2; cdr3_nt: TGTGCCAGCAGCTTAGACCAGACCGGGACAGGGCACTCCTACGAGCAGTACTTC; cdr3_aa: CASSLDQTGTGHSYEQYF
d_call: .; j_call: TRBJ2-1; clone_size: few; v_call: TRBV24-1; cdr3_nt: TGTGCCACCAGTGACAATGACGCGGGACGACGCCATGAGCAGTTCTTC; cdr3_aa: CATSDNDAGRRHEQFF
d_call: TRBD2; j_call: TRBJ2-7; clone_size: few; v_call: TRBV7-2; cdr3_nt: TGTGCCAGCAGCACCAGCGGGGGGGCCTCCTACGAGCAGTACTTC; cdr3_aa: CASSTSGGASYEQYF
d_call: .; j_call: TRBJ2-5; clone_size: .; v_call: TRBV29-1; cdr3_nt: TGCAGCGCCGGGACCAAAGAGACCCAGTACTTC; cdr3_aa: CSAGTKETQYF
d_call: TRBD1; j_call: TRBJ1-2; clone_size: few; v_call: TRBV7-9; cdr3_nt: TGTGCCAGCAGCGAGACAGGGTACTATGGCTACACCTTC; cdr3_aa: CASSETGYYGYTF
d_call: TRBD2; j_call: TRBJ2-7; clone_size: .; v_call: TRBV2; cdr3_nt: TGTGCCAGCACCCCGGGACTAGCGGATTACGGACAGTACTTC; cdr3_aa: CASTPGLADYGQYF
d_call: .; j_call: TRBJ2-2; clone_size: many; v_call: TRBV12-3/TRBV12-4; cdr3_nt: TGTGCCAGCAGTACATACAGGACCGGGGAGCTGTTTTTT; cdr3_aa: CASSTYRTGELFF
d_call: .; j_call: TRBJ2-2; clone_size: few; v_call: TRBV9; cdr3_nt: TGTGCCAGCAGCGCCAGGCCCGGGGAGCTGTTTTTT; cdr3_aa: CASSARPGELFF
d_call: .; j_call: TRBJ1-1; clone_size: few; v_call: TRBV6-5; cdr3_nt: TGTGCCAGCGAAGATAGGACAGCGATAAACACTGAAGCTTTCTTT; cdr3_aa: CASEDRTAINTEAFF
d_call: TRBD1; j_call: TRBJ1-1; clone_size: many; v_call: TRBV20-1; cdr3_nt: TGCAGTGCATCGGGACAGAGGGACACTGAAGCTTTCTTT; cdr3_aa: CSASGQRDTEAFF
d_call: TRBD1; j_call: TRBJ1-1; clone_size: .; v_call: TRBV30; cdr3_nt: TGTGCCTGGAGTGACAGGGGAAGGAGCACTGAAGCTTTCTTT; cdr3_aa: CAWSDRGRSTEAFF
d_call: TRBD1; j_call: TRBJ1-4; clone_size: .; v_call: TRBV7-2; cdr3_nt: TGTGCCAGCAGCTTAAACAGGGGTCATGAAAAACTGTTTTTT; cdr3_aa: CASSLNRGHEKLFF
d_call: .; j_call: TRBJ1-1; clone_size: many; v_call: TRBV19; cdr3_nt: TGTGCCAGTAGTATCAGGGTTTCGTTAAACGAGGGGACTGAAGCTTTCTTT; cdr3_aa: CASSIRVSLNEGTEAFF
d_call: .; j_call: TRBJ1-6; clone_size: .; v_call: TRBV7-2; cdr3_nt: TGTGCCAGCAGTCTACAGGGCTTTAGCTCACCCCTCCACTTT; cdr3_aa: CASSLQGFSSPLHF
d_call: .; j_call: TRBJ1-2; clone_size: .; v_call: TRBV3-1; cdr3_nt: TGTGCCAGCAGCCAAGACGTAGCCCATGGCTACACCTTC; cdr3_aa: CASSQDVAHGYTF
d_call: TRBD1; j_call: TRBJ1-5; clone_size: many; v_call: TRBV2; cdr3_nt: TGTGCCAGCCGACAGGGTGGGGGTTTGCAGCCCCAGCATTTT; cdr3_aa: CASRQGGGLQPQHF
d_call: .; j_call: TRBJ1-1; clone_size: many; v_call: TRBV12-3/TRBV12-4; cdr3_nt: TGTGCCAGTCGGCGTGGGGAGAACACTGAAGCTTTCTTT; cdr3_aa: CASRRGENTEAFF
d_call: .; j_call: TRBJ1-1; clone_size: .; v_call: TRBV20-1; cdr3_nt: TGCAGTGTTAGAGATGGGACCACTGAAGCTTTCTTT; cdr3_aa: CSVRDGTTEAFF
d_call: .; j_call: TRBJ1-1; clone_size: many; v_call: TRBV12-3/TRBV12-4; cdr3_nt: TGTGCCAGCAGTTTAGCGCTGGGGGACACTGAAGCTTTCTTT; cdr3_aa: CASSLALGDTEAFF
d_call: .; j_call: TRBJ2-5; clone_size: many; v_call: TRBV9; cdr3_nt: TGTGCCAGCAGCTGGGGGGGCGGAGAGACCCAGTACTTC; cdr3_aa: CASSWGGGETQYF
d_call: TRBD1; j_call: TRBJ1-6; clone_size: many; v_call: TRBV9; cdr3_nt: TGTGCCAGCAGCGTAACTGGACAGGGGAATTCACCCCTCCACTTT; cdr3_aa: CASSVTGQGNSPLHF
d_call: TRBD1; j_call: TRBJ2-6; clone_size: many; v_call: TRBV6-6; cdr3_nt: TGTGCCAGCACCGAGGGGGCAGGTACCGGGGCCAACGTCCTGACTTTC; cdr3_aa: CASTEGAGTGANVLTF
d_call: TRBD1; j_call: TRBJ2-7; clone_size: .; v_call: TRBV20-1; cdr3_nt: TGCAGTGCTAGAGGGACAGGGGGGGTACACGAGCAGTACTTC; cdr3_aa: CSARGTGGVHEQYF
d_call: .; j_call: TRBJ2-7; clone_size: .; v_call: TRBV5-4; cdr3_nt: TGTGCCAGCAGCGGCAGGCGGGACTCCTACGAGCAGTACTTC; cdr3_aa: CASSGRRDSYEQYF
d_call: TRBD2; j_call: TRBJ2-5; clone_size: .; v_call: TRBV5-1; cdr3_nt: TGCGCCAGCAGCTTGGGGGGAGGGCCCAGGGAGACCCAGTACTTC; cdr3_aa: CASSLGGGPRETQYF
d_call: TRBD1; j_call: TRBJ2-7; clone_size: many; v_call: TRBV9; cdr3_nt: TGTGCCAGCAGCGTAACGGGACAGGGGCACGAGCAGTACTTC; cdr3_aa: CASSVTGQGHEQYF